This T cell receptor (beta chain) was captured in a study of human CD8 memory T cell subsets. Germline CDR1 SNHLY, CDR2 FYNNEI. The CDR3 extends over 15 amino acids. UMI-labeled 5' RACE was used to make TCR beta libraries. TCRdb processed the 5' RACE reads again and assigns one entry to each CDR3 protein, with no DNA. This sample's table has 15,000 to 20,000 distinct CDR3 sequences. Source material: CD8+ T cells from PBMCs. The sequence was collected from a human donor in good health. V and J are TRBV2 and TRBJ2-7; with no DNA, the TCRdb D assignment of TRBD1 cannot be verified. The CDR3: CASGGGGRSSYEQYF.